A single sample is the source of the 13 T cell receptor beta chains below, sequenced in a study of blood T cell repertoires in COVID-19. The protocol was immunoSEQ multiplex PCR, while the TCRdb copy is restricted to in-frame clones and leaves out a portion. The table has 200,000 or so clones, just over 85% seen once. The specimen sequenced was PBMCs or T cells enriched from blood (not recorded which). These receptors originate from a middle-aged woman with acute COVID-19.

The chain joins TRBV5-1 to TRBJ1-1, with D perhaps matching TRBD1 (5 bases). Germline V gene data show CDR1 as SGHRS and CDR2 as YFSETQ. The V end was cut by 4 bases, the J end by 1 base, with 11 bases between. The CDR3 loop spans 14 amino acids. CDR3 residues: CASSQGFGNTEAFF. The CDR3 nucleotides are TGCGCCAGCAGCCAGGGCTTTGGGAACACTGAAGCTTTCTTT.

The rearrangement uses TRBV21-1 and TRBJ1-3; the table assigns TRBD1, which was not confirmed against the DNA. TRBV21-1 is deemed a pseudogene. This CDR3 comprises 16 residues. CDR3 nucleotides: TGTGCCAGCAGCACAGGGGGAACACTCTCTGGAAACACCATATATTTT. Protein sequence: CASSTGGTLSGNTIYF.

As DNA, the CDR3 is TGTGCCAGCAGCCTAGGACACGCTGGACTCCAAGAGACCCAGTACTTC. This codes for CASSLGHAGLQETQYF. This chain links TRBV7-6 with TRBJ2-5, with D perhaps TRBD1 or TRBD2 (5 bases each). CDR1 and CDR2 (germline): SGHVS, FNYEAQ. V was trimmed by 5 bases and J by 1 base, leaving 17 bases between them. CDR3 length: 16 amino acids.

The chain links TRBV24-1 to TRBJ2-5, with 7 bases matching TRBD1. The germline gives CDR1 KGHDR, CDR2 SFDVKD. Losses at the gene ends were 2 bases for V and 0 bases for J; bases not matched to a gene: 5. The CDR3 totals 16 residues. CDR3 sequence (DNA): TGTGCCACCAGTGATTCGGGACAGCCGAACCAAGAGACCCAGTACTTC. Encoded protein: CATSDSGQPNQETQYF.

The chain has TRBV6-5 and TRBJ1-1; D perhaps matches TRBD1 (5 bases). The germline V and J ends were trimmed by 6 bases and 1 base, with 12 bases remaining between them. The CDR3 sequence is 14 residues long. The germline CDR1 and CDR2 sequences are MNHEY and SVGAGI. The CDR3 here is CASRFLGGNTEAFF. CDR3 nucleotide sequence: TGTGCCAGCAGGTTCCTCGGGGGGAACACTGAAGCTTTCTTT.

The CDR3 DNA reads TGTGCCAGCAGCACCACAGGGGGCGTCTATGGCTACACCTTC. Amino acids: CASSTTGGVYGYTF. The chain couples TRBV11-2 to TRBJ1-2, with 9 positions matching TRBD1. Germline V gene data show CDR1 as SGHAT and CDR2 as FQNNGV. V shed 5 bases, J shed 4 bases, and the junction held 5 bases outside the gene matches. The CDR3 runs to 14 residues.

This rearrangement joins TRBV29-1 to TRBJ1-1; D unresolved. Germline V gene lookup returns CDR1 SQVTM and CDR2 ANQGSEA. The CDR3 runs to 13 residues. V lost 7 bases, J lost 2 bases, and 14 bases lay in between. This CDR3 is CSAQRAGNTEAFF. The CDR3 coding sequence is TGCAGCGCTCAGCGGGCGGGAAACACTGAAGCTTTCTTT.

The chain joins TRBV5-1 to TRBJ1-4, with 12 positions matching TRBD1. CDR1 is SGHRS, CDR2 YFSETQ, per germline. The CDR3 sequence is 18 residues long. The trim removed 1 base at V and 9 bases at J, leaving 13 bases unmatched. The CDR3: CASSLLGGQGARWQKLFF. The CDR3, as DNA: TGCGCCAGCAGCTTGTTGGGGGGACAGGGGGCGCGGTGGCAAAAACTGTTTTTT.

DNA for the CDR3: TGTGCCAGTAGTACCCTCGGCACAGGGAGCGGTCAGCCCCAGCATTTT. Translation: CASSTLGTGSGQPQHF. The rearrangement uses TRBV19 and TRBJ1-5; D is possibly TRBD1 (6 bases). Germline V CDR1 and CDR2: LNHDA, SQIVND (reference sequence). V lost 4 bases and J lost 6, with 19 bases in between. The CDR3 runs 16 residues. The complete variable domain, with remaining parts taken from reference TRBV19 and TRBJ1-5, reads DGGITQSPKYLFRKEGQNVTLSCEQNLNHDAMYWYRQDPGQGLRLIYYSQIVNDFQKGDIAEGYSVSREKKESFPLTVTSAQKNPTAFYLCASSTLGTGSGQPQHFGDGTRLSIL.

This clone occurred a few times. The rearrangement links TRBV6-5 to TRBJ2-2; a possible D gene is TRBD1 (6 bases). Germline values: CDR1 MNHEY, CDR2 SVGAGI. V lost 4 bases, J lost 5 bases, and 8 bases lay in between. The CDR3 is 13 residues long. CDR3 residues: CASSSTGTGELFF. In DNA form, the CDR3 reads TGTGCCAGCAGTTCTACAGGGACCGGGGAGCTGTTTTTT.

The chain links TRBV24-1 to TRBJ1-2; unclear D gene. The V and J ends lost 3 bases and 2 bases respectively, with 18 bases between them. The germline gives CDR1 KGHDR, CDR2 SFDVKD. The CDR3 has 17 residues. The CDR3 sequence: CATSDPGQIGGNYGYTF. DNA of the CDR3: TGTGCCACCAGTGATCCGGGCCAAATCGGAGGGAACTATGGCTACACCTTC.

The chain links TRBV11-2 to TRBJ2-1, with D possibly TRBD2 on 5 matching bases. The CDR3 extends over 16 amino acids. The ends were cut back, 4 bases at V and 1 base at J, with 14 bases in the middle. The V gene's germline CDR1 is SGHAT and CDR2 FQNNGV. CDR3 sequence (DNA): TGTGCCAGCAGCTCCAAGTTCGGGGTATCCTACAATGAGCAGTTCTTC. Its translation: CASSSKFGVSYNEQFF.

The V and J genes are TRBV14 and TRBJ1-4; weak D call: TRBD1 (5 bases). Trimming stripped 0 bases from V and 10 bases from J, with 15 bases between. Per the germline V gene, CDR1 is SGHDN and CDR2 is FVKESK. The CDR3 totals 15 residues. This CDR3 is CASSQDQGAGRKLFF. The DNA of the CDR3 is TGTGCCAGCAGCCAAGATCAAGGGGCAGGGCGAAAACTGTTTTTT.